This T cell receptor beta chain was observed in a study of OX40 agonist ivuxolimab in advanced cancers. In the study overall: Ivuxolimab, which is an agonistic anti-OX40 (CD134) antibody, was administered to the patients.

Measured with immunoSEQ multiplex PCR; TCRdb has only the in-frame clones, and not every one. The sample records about 45,000 clones, roughly 94% being singletons. The receptor was derived from an adult with an advanced solid tumor such as melanoma, head and neck, liver or kidney cancer. Specimen: CD4+ or CD8+ T cells sorted from blood, collected in a trial of the OX40 agonist ivuxolimab.

The DNA for the CDR3 is TGTGCCAGCAGTGTCCTCGCCGGGGGCGGGAGGGCCATGGGCAATGAGCAGTTCTTC. This translates into CASSVLAGGGRAMGNEQFF. V gene TRBV6-1 combines with J gene TRBJ2-1; 9 bases fit TRBD2. The germline V gene has CDR1 MNHNS and CDR2 SASEGT. V lost 4 bases to trimming and J lost 6 bases; unmatched junction nucleotides: 19. CDR3 length equals 19 residues.